A selection of T cell receptor beta chains follows, all from one sample in a study of T cell repertoires in aging, cancer and after chemotherapy. TCRdb re-derived calls from the multiplex PCR reads in MiXCR, one entry per CDR3 protein. This sample has approximately 6,400 distinct CDR3 sequences, with approximately 40% found just once. What was sequenced was blood. The receptors stem from a human donor in good health. CDR3s include the opening cysteine and the closing phenylalanine or tryptophan. A D gene is named only where the DNA matches it firmly. Size tells how often a clone was seen (once, few, many) or the class of an expanded clone, and some rows leave it out.

>TRBV19|few|.|TRBJ2-5
CAIREQETQYF
TGTGCCATACGGGAGCAAGAGACCCAGTACTTC
>TRBV11-3|once|TRBD1|TRBJ2-3
CASSLYRGVADTQYF
TGTGCCAGCAGCTTATACAGGGGAGTCGCAGATACGCAGTATTTT
>TRBV5-4|.|TRBD1|TRBJ1-2
CASSSGQGGYGYTF
TGTGCCAGCAGCTCAGGACAGGGTGGATATGGCTACACCTTC
>TRBV27|.|TRBD1|TRBJ2-2
CASSSVLTGGHGELFF
TGTGCCAGCAGTTCCGTCTTGACAGGGGGCCACGGGGAGCTGTTTTTT
>TRBV6-6|medium-sized|.|TRBJ1-6
CASSHHWAGGDGGNNSPLHF
TGTGCCAGCAGTCACCATTGGGCGGGGGGGGACGGTGGCAATAATTCACCCCTCCACTTT
>TRBV18|.|.|TRBJ2-6
CASSPQRSGANVLTF
TGTGCCAGCTCACCACAGAGATCTGGGGCCAACGTCCTGACTTTC
>TRBV19|.|.|TRBJ1-2
CASSGQRKVLSSGYTF
TGTGCCAGTAGTGGGCAGAGGAAAGTACTATCTAGCGGCTACACCTTC
>TRBV18|few|.|TRBJ2-2
CASSPVASGPNTGELFF
TGTGCCAGCTCACCTGTCGCCTCAGGCCCGAACACCGGGGAGCTGTTTTTT
>TRBV20-1|medium-sized|.|TRBJ2-2
CSAPGRSNTGELFF
TGCAGTGCGCCTGGACGGTCGAACACCGGGGAGCTGTTTTTT
>TRBV5-1|.|TRBD2|TRBJ2-3
CASSHGTSLSTDTQYF
TGCGCCAGCAGTCATGGGACTAGCCTATCCACAGATACGCAGTATTTT
>TRBV19|few|TRBD1|TRBJ1-5
CATDDRGIGQPQHF
TGTGCCACCGATGACAGGGGAATAGGACAGCCCCAGCATTTT
>TRBV20-1|.|.|TRBJ2-3
CSAVGFSTDTQYF
TGCAGTGCCGTAGGTTTTAGCACAGATACGCAGTATTTT
>TRBV10-3|.|.|TRBJ1-2
CAISESWTASYDYTF
TGTGCCATCAGTGAGTCGTGGACAGCCTCATATGACTACACCTTC
>TRBV7-6|.|TRBD2|TRBJ2-3
CATSRGGGTDTQYF
TGTGCCACCTCGAGGGGCGGGGGGACAGATACGCAGTATTTT
>TRBV12-3/TRBV12-4|few|.|TRBJ2-7
CASSYRGGRYEQYF
TGTGCCAGCAGTTACCGAGGAGGGAGGTACGAGCAGTACTTC
>TRBV5-5|.|TRBD1|TRBJ1-6
CASSWGQGNSPLHF
TGTGCCAGCAGCTGGGGACAGGGGAATTCACCCCTCCACTTT
>TRBV18|.|.|TRBJ1-2
CASSPTGLTNYGYTF
TGTGCCAGCTCACCTACAGGCCTCACTAACTATGGCTACACCTTC
>TRBV4-2|.|.|TRBJ2-1
CASSQGWGQSSYNEQFF
TGTGCCAGCAGCCAGGGGTGGGGGCAGAGCTCCTACAATGAGCAGTTCTTC
>TRBV6-2/TRBV6-3|once|.|TRBJ2-3
CASNTHGADTQYF
TGTGCCAGCAACACCCATGGGGCAGATACGCAGTATTTT
>TRBV6-5|once|.|TRBJ2-2
CASSYQIDGELFF
TGTGCCAGCAGTTACCAAATAGACGGGGAGCTGTTTTTT
>TRBV6-5|few|.|TRBJ1-2
CASSQGLYGYTF
TGTGCCAGCAGTCAGGGCCTATATGGCTACACCTTC
>TRBV6-6|few|.|TRBJ2-1
CASSYGAPGQTDNEQFF
TGTGCCAGCAGTTATGGGGCCCCGGGACAAACAGACAATGAGCAGTTCTTC
>TRBV11-2|.|.|TRBJ2-2
CASSLYVGAYGELFF
TGTGCCAGCAGCTTGTATGTGGGGGCTTATGGGGAGCTGTTTTTT
>TRBV5-1|.|.|TRBJ1-1
CASSSTGNTEAFF
TGCGCCAGCAGCTCGACAGGCAACACTGAAGCTTTCTTT
>TRBV12-3/TRBV12-4|.|.|TRBJ1-2
CASSLRRGYGYTF
TGTGCCAGCAGTTTGCGCAGGGGCTATGGCTACACCTTC